These 32 T cell receptor beta chains were all obtained from the same sample, sequenced in a study of vaccination effects on CD4 cells after COVID-19. Their recognized antigens are unknown. Before sequencing, viral peptide pools were used by the ViraFEST assay to expand antigen-specific CD4+ T cells. With approximately 10 days of culture completed, CD4+ T cells were isolated. Participants were given two doses of BNT162b2 or mRNA-1273 vaccine. Method: immunoSEQ multiplex PCR; TCRdb's copy keeps in-frame clones and lacks some. The repertoire holds roughly 70,000 clones, with roughly three quarters as singletons. Here the sequenced sample was CD4+ T cells from PBMCs cultured with HCoV-OC43 spike peptides, taken after COVID-19 vaccination. Subset meaning: HCoV-OC43 spike overlapping peptide pool stimulation. Every receptor here comes from a human donor who received a COVID-19 vaccine.

The chain's CDR3 is CASSYSGDKGSPLHF. CDR3 bases: TGTGCCAGCAGTTACTCGGGGGACAAGGGTTCACCCCTCCACTTT. V gene TRBV6-2 or TRBV6-3 combines with J gene TRBJ1-6; D possibly corresponds to TRBD1 (6 bases). V dropped 0 bases and J dropped 9 bases, with 12 bases sitting between them. Germline lookup yields CDR1 MNHEY and CDR2 SVGEGT. CDR3 size: 15 residues.

The chain uses TRBV5-5 and TRBJ2-3; tentatively, D is TRBD2 (6 bases). The V gene's germline CDR1 is SGHKS and CDR2 YYEKEE (reference sequence). Trimming took 4 bases from V and 0 from J, leaving 18 bases between them. The CDR3 length is 17 residues. The CDR3 region is CASSLALAGTSTDTQYF. The CDR3 nucleotides read TGTGCCAGCAGCCTGGCTCTTGCGGGAACAAGCACAGATACGCAGTATTTT.

The rearrangement joins TRBV6-2 or TRBV6-3 to TRBJ1-2; D is undetermined. The V gene lost 4 bases and the J gene lost 4 bases, with 10 bases spanning the gap. The CDR3 loop spans 13 amino acids. Germline CDR1 is MNHEY and CDR2 is SVGEGT. CDR3 nucleotide sequence: TGTGCCAGCAGTTTTCCGAAGACCTATGGCTACACCTTC. This gives the protein CASSFPKTYGYTF.

In this sample, this clone turned up once. This chain uses TRBV14 with TRBJ2-3; D could derive from TRBD1 or TRBD2 (5 bases each). The CDR3 sequence is 15 residues long. In germline, CDR1 is SGHDN, CDR2 FVKESK. The V end was cut by 4 bases, the J end by 4 bases, with 15 bases between. CDR3 in amino acids: CASSPISGRSDTQYF. The CDR3, as DNA: TGTGCCAGCAGCCCCATATCGGGACGGTCAGATACGCAGTATTTT.

This clone was counted between two and nine times. The chain employs TRBV4-1 and TRBJ1-4; TRBD1 matches 9 bases. V lost 3 bases to trimming and J lost 0 bases; unmatched junction nucleotides: 5. Germline values: CDR1 MGHRA, CDR2 YSYEKL. The CDR3 totals 17 residues. As DNA, the CDR3 is TGCGCCAGCAGCCAGACAGGGGGACTAGCAACTAATGAAAAACTGTTTTTT. This gives the protein CASSQTGGLATNEKLFF.

The CDR3 protein is CASGFGDRGYNSPLHF. CDR3 DNA sequence: TGTGCTAGTGGTTTTGGGGACAGGGGCTATAATTCACCCCTCCACTTT. The chain is built from TRBV12-5 and TRBJ1-6; 10 bases line up with TRBD1. Unmatched junction bases numbered 2, after V lost 3 bases and J lost 3 bases. The CDR3 contains 16 residues. Germline values: CDR1 LGHNT, CDR2 FRNRAP.

The rearrangement joins TRBV19 to TRBJ1-2, with TRBD1 identical over 12 bases. The germline V gene encodes CDR1 LNHDA and CDR2 SQIVND (reference sequence). With 5 bases clipped from V and 0 bases from J, the junction kept 7 bases outside the gene matches. This CDR3 is 17 amino acids long. This chain's CDR3 is CASSPWDRGRSNYGYTF. The CDR3 DNA reads as TGTGCCAGTAGTCCCTGGGACAGGGGGCGATCTAACTATGGCTACACCTTC.

The chain carries TRBV5-6 and TRBJ1-1, with a tentative D call TRBD1 (5 bases). Germline assignment: CDR1 SGHDT and CDR2 YYEEEE. CDR3 length: 13 residues. The V end lost 2 bases, the J end lost 10 bases, and 15 bases lay between the germline ends. CDR3 bases: TGTGCCAGCAGCTTTAGTAATCAGGGAACAGCTTTCTTT. This sequence encodes CASSFSNQGTAFF.

The chain joins TRBV12-5 to TRBJ2-1; no clear D gene. V was cut by 9 bases and J by 0 bases, with 18 bases left in between. Germline V gene data show CDR1 as LGHNT and CDR2 as FRNRAP. This CDR3 has 16 amino acids. The CDR3 protein is CASDHPGESSYNEQFF. The CDR3 DNA reads TGTGCTAGCGACCATCCCGGAGAAAGCTCCTACAATGAGCAGTTCTTC.

This CDR3 reads CASSPLGTESYGYTF. CDR3 DNA sequence: TGTGCCAGCAGTCCCTTAGGGACAGAATCCTATGGCTACACCTTC. V is TRBV2 and J is TRBJ1-2; 7 bases line up with TRBD1. From germline, CDR1 is SNHLY and CDR2 FYNNEI. J gave up 4 bases and V 5 bases, and 10 bases lay outside the gene matches. The CDR3 length is 15 residues.

This sequence joins TRBV10-3 and TRBJ1-2; D ambiguous. Trimming cost V 1 base and J 4 bases, with 10 bases left between them. Germline values: CDR1 ENHRY, CDR2 SYGVKD. CDR3 length: 14 amino acids. Written as DNA, the CDR3 is TGTGCCATCAGTGAGTACAACGGACTCTATGGCTACACCTTC. Encoded protein: CAISEYNGLYGYTF.

This chain connects TRBV6-6 to TRBJ1-1; TRBD1 aligns across 8 bases. Germline V lookup: CDR1 MNHNY, CDR2 SVGAGI (reference sequence). The V gene end was trimmed by 1 base and the J gene end by 2 bases; junction bases not matched to a gene: 6. The CDR3 runs to 16 residues. CDR3 nucleotide sequence: TGTGCCAGCAGTTACTACCTGGACAGGGCAAACACTGAAGCTTTCTTT. Translated: CASSYYLDRANTEAFF.

This clone is a singleton in its sample. The CDR3 DNA sequence: TGTGCCAGCAGCTTTCTGGACAGGGGAGCTTTCTTT. It translates to CASSFLDRGAFF. The V call is TRBV11-2, the J call TRBJ1-1; 9 positions match TRBD1. Germline values: CDR1 SGHAT, CDR2 FQNNGV. The V gene end was trimmed by 3 bases and the J gene end by 10 bases; junction bases not matched to a gene: 3. The CDR3 length is 12 residues.

This chain joins TRBV3-1 (or the pseudogene TRBV3-2) and TRBJ1-1; no reliable D call. Germline loops: CDR1 LGHDT, CDR2 YNNKEL (reference sequence). The CDR3 loop spans 15 amino acids. V shed 0 bases and J shed 7 bases, with 15 bases lying between them. DNA of the CDR3: TGTGCCAGCAGCCAAGAAACCAGAGGAATCTTTGAAGCTTTCTTT. Its translation: CASSQETRGIFEAFF.

The rearrangement uses TRBV7-9 and TRBJ1-2; tentative D call: TRBD1 (5 bases). V lost 8 bases to trimming and J lost 4 bases, with 17 bases between them. The CDR3 runs 14 residues. Germline CDR1 SEHNR, CDR2 FQNEAQ (reference sequence). The CDR3 reads CASGWTSVAYGYTF. The CDR3 nucleotides read TGTGCCAGCGGATGGACATCGGTTGCCTATGGCTACACCTTC.

The chain employs TRBV18 and TRBJ2-7; D perhaps matches TRBD2 (6 bases). The germline CDR1 and CDR2 sequences are KGHSH and LQKENI. V was cut by 3 bases and J by 0 bases, with 15 bases left in between. This CDR3 is built from 16 residues. The CDR3 spells CASSPRGRLSSYEQYV. The CDR3 DNA reads as TGTGCCAGCTCACCTCGAGGGAGGCTTAGCTCCTACGAGCAGTACGTC.

The rearrangement links TRBV25-1 to TRBJ2-1; 9 bases match TRBD1. The CDR3 contains 17 residues. J was trimmed by 5 bases and V by 5 bases; bases with no gene match: 13. Germline CDR1 MGHDK, CDR2 SYGVNS. The CDR3 bases are TGTGCCAGCAGTCCGACGACCGGACAGGGGACTAACAATGAGCAGTTCTTC. Translation gives CASSPTTGQGTNNEQFF.

The chain combines TRBV5-1 with TRBJ2-6; D is ambiguous. Germline V gene sequence: CDR1 SGHRS, CDR2 YFSETQ. This CDR3 is built from 15 residues. The V gene lost 2 bases and the J gene lost 4 bases, with 10 bases spanning the gap. DNA of the CDR3: TGCGCCAGCAGCTTCGTTTTGGGCGGGGCCAACGTCCTGACTTTC. Amino acids: CASSFVLGGANVLTF. Drawing the rest from reference TRBV5-1 and TRBJ2-6, the complete variable domain is KAGVTQTPRYLIKTRGQQVTLSCSPISGHRSVSWYQQTPGQGLQFLFEYFSETQRNKGNFPGRFSGRQFSNSRSEMNVSTLELGDSALYLCASSFVLGGANVLTFGAGSRLTVL.

The CDR3, as DNA: TGCGCCAGCAGTAGGACAGGGAGCCCCGGGGAGCTGTTTTTT. Amino acids: CASSRTGSPGELFF. The chain is built from TRBV10-2 and TRBJ2-2, with 8 nucleotides matching TRBD1. This CDR3 region has 14 residues. The germline CDR1 and CDR2 sequences are WSHSY and SAAADI. V gave up 5 bases and J gave up 6 bases; unmatched junction bases: 5.

The gene calls are TRBV6-1 and TRBJ1-5, with TRBD1 identical over 12 bases. V lost 3 bases and J lost 7; bases outside the gene matches: 7. The CDR3 has 16 amino acids. Germline loops: CDR1 MNHNS, CDR2 SASEGT. The CDR3 nucleotides are TGTGCCAGCAGTGACCGGGGACAGGGGGCGGGACAGCCCCAGCATTTT. This translates into CASSDRGQGAGQPQHF.

This rearrangement joins TRBV6-5 to TRBJ1-4, with D possibly matching TRBD1 (6 bases). Per germline, CDR1 MNHEY and CDR2 SVGAGI. The germline V and J ends were trimmed by 5 bases and 0 bases, with 10 bases remaining between them. CDR3 length: 15 amino acids. The CDR3 DNA sequence: TGTGCCAGCAGTCGGACAGTCGCAACTAATGAAAAACTGTTTTTT. Amino acid sequence: CASSRTVATNEKLFF.

The chain uses TRBV28 and TRBJ2-4; D possibly corresponds to TRBD2 (6 bases). The CDR3 extends over 17 amino acids. Germline V gene lookup returns CDR1 MDHEN and CDR2 SYDVKM. Trimming cost V 5 bases and J 3 bases, with 20 bases left between them. The DNA of the CDR3 is TGTGCCAGCAGTCTCGGCCGGGAAGGAGGGGTCAAAAACATTCAGTACTTC. The encoded protein is CASSLGREGGVKNIQYF.

The chain recombines TRBV9 with TRBJ2-1; 10 bases agree with TRBD1. The CDR3 is made up of 16 amino acids. Germline V gene sequence: CDR1 SGDLS, CDR2 YYNGEE. V trimming: 4 bases; J trimming: 3 bases; junction bases outside the gene matches: 7. The CDR3 protein is CASSTKGTGDYNEQFF. The CDR3 region has the DNA TGTGCCAGCAGCACCAAAGGGACAGGGGACTACAATGAGCAGTTCTTC.

The table lists this clone with a few counts. The gene calls are TRBV7-9 and TRBJ1-4; D remains unclear. Germline V gene sequence: CDR1 SEHNR, CDR2 FQNEAQ (reference sequence). Trimming took off 5 bases at V and 0 bases at J, with 7 bases between the two ends. This CDR3 contains 14 residues. CDR3 loop: CASSRPATNEKLFF. The CDR3 DNA follows: TGTGCCAGCAGCCGCCCGGCAACTAATGAAAAACTGTTTTTT. The variable domain in full, completed from reference TRBV7-9 and TRBJ1-4, reads DTGVSQNPRHKITKRGQNVTFRCDPISEHNRLYWYRQTLGQGPEFLTYFQNEAQLEKSRLLSDRFSAERPKGSFSTLEIQRTEQGDSAMYLCASSRPATNEKLFFGSGTQLSVL.

The chain combines TRBV19 with TRBJ1-2, with D unclear. Germline V gives CDR1 LNHDA, CDR2 SQIVND (reference sequence). This CDR3 has 13 residues. Trimming took 5 bases from V and 3 from J, leaving 10 bases between them. This chain's CDR3 is CASSWRVYYGYTF. The CDR3 coding sequence is TGTGCCAGTAGTTGGAGGGTATACTATGGCTACACCTTC.

This clone has just one count. Germline and junction disagree at one end, which may indicate a read error. The chain links TRBV24-1 to TRBJ1-5, with D tentatively TRBD1 (6 bases). Germline V gene data show CDR1 as KGHDR and CDR2 as SFDVKD. The CDR3 is made up of 13 amino acids. In DNA, the CDR3 is TGTGCAACCAAGGGGGGGAACAATCAGCCCCAGCATTTT. Protein: CATKGGNNQPQHF.

In its sample, this clone was seen a few times. This specimen includes other DNA sequences encoding the same CDR3. The CDR3 region is CASSFSANTEAFF. DNA of the CDR3: TGTGCCAGCAGTTTTTCCGCGAACACTGAAGCTTTCTTT. This chain uses TRBV12-3 or TRBV12-4 with TRBJ1-1, with D unclear. Trimming took off 3 bases at V and 1 base at J, with 6 bases between the two ends. The CDR3 totals 13 residues.

The chain combines TRBV6-6 with TRBJ2-7; 10 bases line up with TRBD2. The CDR3 consists of 16 residues. In germline, CDR1 is MNHNY, CDR2 SVGAGI (reference sequence). The J segment lost 0 bases and the V segment lost 2 bases, leaving 4 bases of the junction unmatched. The chain's CDR3 is CASSYRSGGASYEQYV. CDR3 DNA: TGTGCCAGCAGTTACCGAAGCGGGGGGGCCTCCTACGAGCAGTACGTC.

This clone came up once. This chain links TRBV14 with TRBJ2-3; D is undetermined. The germline V gene encodes CDR1 SGHDN and CDR2 FVKESK. The CDR3 sequence is 17 residues long. The V gene lost 0 bases and the J gene lost 0 bases, with 13 bases spanning the gap. In nucleotides, the CDR3 is TGTGCCAGCAGCCAAGATTGGCGAGAAGCTAGCACAGATACGCAGTATTTT. Translation: CASSQDWREASTDTQYF.

V is TRBV30 and J is TRBJ2-6, with TRBD1 identical over 8 bases. This CDR3 comprises 17 residues. Germline CDR1 and CDR2: GTSNPN and SVGIG (reference sequence). The V and J ends lost 5 bases and 0 bases, in that order; junction bases with no gene match: 9. The CDR3 DNA reads as TGTGCCTGGTGGCGAGGCAGGGGGCACTCTGGGGCCAACGTCCTGACTTTC. Translation: CAWWRGRGHSGANVLTF.

The rearrangement uses TRBV6-6 and TRBJ2-3, with D unresolved. Germline assignment: CDR1 MNHNY and CDR2 SVGAGI (reference sequence). V was clipped by 6 bases and J by 4 bases, with 11 bases between them. The CDR3 consists of 13 residues. For the CDR3, the DNA is TGTGCCAGCAGACGGTCGGTCGCAGATACGCAGTATTTT. Translating gives CASRRSVADTQYF.

V gene TRBV6-5 combines with J gene TRBJ2-5, with a tentative D call TRBD1 (5 bases). Germline CDR1 reads MNHEY; CDR2 reads SVGAGI. Trimming took 6 bases from V and 5 from J, leaving 13 bases between them. The CDR3 is 13 residues long. The DNA for the CDR3 is TGTGCCAGCAGCCCAGGGTTGAAGGAGACCCAGTACTTC. Translation gives CASSPGLKETQYF.